The 2 T cell receptor beta chains listed next were all sequenced from one sample in a study of cytomegalovirus exposure and HLA in healthy donors. In the PCR, 60 Vbeta and 13 Jbeta primers were used. Assay: immunoSEQ multiplex PCR; the TCRdb copy retains only in-frame clones and omits some. Seen here are 140,000 to 150,000 clones, 65% to 85% observed once, and the top ten hold about 6.7%. Sequenced sample: PBMCs. The source is a woman between 40 and 55 years old in good health and CMV-seropositive.

This chain connects TRBV5-4 to TRBJ1-6; 11 nucleotides line up with TRBD1. V was pared by 4 bases and J by 8 bases, with 5 bases of the junction left unmatched. The germline gives CDR1 SGHNT, CDR2 YYREEE (reference sequence). The CDR3 contains 15 residues. CDR3: CASSPGTGGHSPLHF. The DNA of the CDR3 is TGTGCCAGCAGCCCAGGGACAGGGGGGCATTCACCCCTCCACTTT.

The chain uses TRBV5-1 and TRBJ2-1; 11 bases line up with TRBD2. V shed 2 bases and J 7 bases; nucleotides not matched to a gene: 11. The CDR3 totals 17 residues. The germline gives CDR1 SGHRS, CDR2 YFSETQ. CDR3 residues: CASSLINSGGAHNEQFF. The CDR3 DNA reads as TGCGCCAGCAGCTTAATAAATAGCGGGGGGGCTCATAATGAGCAGTTCTTC.